This T cell receptor (beta chain) is from a study of cytomegalovirus exposure and HLA in healthy donors. The data were produced by immunoSEQ multiplex PCR, yet TCRdb's version contains in-frame clones alone and is incomplete. This sample yields 100,000 to 150,000 clones, of which roughly nine tenths are seen a single time; roughly 1.2% belongs to the top ten. Sequencing was performed on PBMCs. The source is a woman younger than 30 in good health and CMV-seronegative.

DNA for the CDR3: TGTGCCAGCAGTGAGGTGAGGGCTGGGGAGCAGTACTTC. It translates to CASSEVRAGEQYF. The chain uses TRBV2 and TRBJ2-7; D perhaps matches TRBD2 (5 bases). In germline, CDR1 is SNHLY, CDR2 FYNNEI. Deletions cut 3 bases from V and 7 bases from J, with 13 bases between. This CDR3 is 13 amino acids long.